Shown below are 17 T cell receptor beta chains from a single sample sequenced in a study of spatial heterogeneity in lung cancer. These receptors lack a known antigen. Study-level points and caveats: The number of expanded tumor alpha and beta chains correlated with mutation number.

TCRdb reprocessed the 5' RACE reads with MiXCR, giving one entry per CDR3 protein. Of around 2,900 distinct CDR3 sequences listed, approximately 4.5% were seen once; the top ten hold under 20%. The time point was: sample taken at primary tumor resection. The specimen was lung tumor tissue, collected at surgery. These receptors all stem from a female donor with early-stage non-small cell lung cancer.

By share, this clonotype ranks as medium-sized. The rearrangement links TRBV5-4 to TRBJ2-3, with 10 bases fitting TRBD2. The CDR3 is 17 amino acids. Trimming removed 2 bases from V and 8 bases from J; junction bases left unmatched: 14. Germline assignment: CDR1 SGHNT and CDR2 YYREEE (reference sequence). As DNA, the CDR3 is TGTGCCAGCAGCTTTGCGACTAGCGGGCAACCGAGGGGTACGCAGTATTTT. It translates to CASSFATSGQPRGTQYF.

This clonotype is deemed medium-sized. The J gene is TRBJ2-7, the V gene TRBV4-3, with 8 positions matching TRBD2. Germline V CDR1 and CDR2: LGHNA, YSLEER. The trim removed 2 bases at V and 2 bases at J, leaving 5 bases unmatched. This CDR3 has 15 amino acids. DNA of the CDR3: TGCGCCAGCAGCCAATCTTGGACTAGCACCTACGAGCAGTACTTC. Protein: CASSQSWTSTYEQYF.

The V call is TRBV28, the J call TRBJ2-7, with no clear D. Trimming pared 6 bases from V and 6 bases from J, leaving 9 bases between. Germline-derived CDR1 and CDR2 are MDHEN and SYDVKM. The CDR3 has 11 residues. In DNA form, the CDR3 reads TGTGCCAGCAGATCAGGCGTCGAGCAGTACTTC. Its translation: CASRSGVEQYF.

The gene calls are TRBV2 and TRBJ2-3; 10 bases fit TRBD1. Per the germline V gene, CDR1 is SNHLY and CDR2 is FYNNEI. The V segment lost 7 bases and the J segment 1 base; nucleotides outside the gene matches: 5. This CDR3 region has 15 residues. In nucleotides, the CDR3 is TGTGCCAGCAACTATGGGACAGGGGGCACAGATACGCAGTATTTT. Translating it yields CASNYGTGGTDTQYF.

This clonotype is medium-sized by share. The chain joins TRBV29-1 to TRBJ2-1; unclear D gene. Per the germline V gene, CDR1 is SQVTM and CDR2 is ANQGSEA. This CDR3 has 12 amino acids. V lost 8 bases, J lost 9 bases, and 17 bases lay in between. This chain's CDR3 is CSSGPRAGEQFF. DNA of the CDR3: TGCAGCTCCGGGCCACGGGCAGGTGAGCAGTTCTTC.

This clonotype was counted ten times or more. This sequence joins TRBV5-1 and TRBJ1-1; TRBD1 is a possible D gene (5 bases). This CDR3 spans 12 amino acids. The germline V gene encodes CDR1 SGHRS and CDR2 YFSETQ. Between the trimmed V and J ends, which lost 4 bases and 6 bases, there was a span of 10 bases. CDR3 sequence: CASSRDPPEAFF. The CDR3 DNA sequence: TGCGCCAGCAGCAGGGACCCCCCTGAAGCTTTCTTT.

Relative to its sample, this clonotype is medium-sized. The CDR3 bases are TGTGCCAGCAGCTCAATTAGGGGGACAGGGAGTCAGCCCCAGCATTTT. Protein: CASSSIRGTGSQPQHF. The rearrangement links TRBV7-2 to TRBJ1-5, with TRBD1 matching 9 bases. This CDR3 is 16 amino acids long. V was pared by 4 bases and J by 6 bases, with 10 bases of the junction left unmatched. Looked up from germline, CDR1 is SGHTA and CDR2 is FQGNSA.

By sample share, this clonotype is medium-sized. The gene calls are TRBV19 and TRBJ2-7, with D possibly TRBD1 on 5 matching bases. V shed 2 bases and J shed 5 bases, with 10 bases lying between them. The germline V gene encodes CDR1 LNHDA and CDR2 SQIVND (reference sequence). The CDR3 runs 13 residues. For the CDR3, the DNA is TGTGCCAGTAGTATATCCAGGGTAAACGAGCAGTACTTC. Amino acid sequence: CASSISRVNEQYF.

This clonotype has ten or more counts. The gene calls are TRBV3-1 and TRBJ2-7, with 7 bases matching TRBD1. Germline CDR1 LGHDT, CDR2 YNNKEL (reference sequence). Trimming took 5 bases from V and 0 from J; bases not matched to a gene: 13. The CDR3 contains 17 residues. DNA for the CDR3: TGTGCCAGCAGCTCCTTTGGTACAGGGGAGAGCTCCTACGAGCAGTACTTC. It translates to CASSSFGTGESSYEQYF.

Judged by abundance, this clonotype is medium-sized. J is TRBJ2-4 and V is TRBV15; no clear D gene. The ends were cut back, 0 bases at V and 6 bases at J, with 12 bases in the middle. The CDR3 loop spans 15 amino acids. Per germline, CDR1 LNHNV and CDR2 YYDKDF (reference sequence). The DNA of the CDR3 is TGTGCCACCAGCAGAGATCGATCCAGAGGAAACATTCAGTACTTC. This gives the protein CATSRDRSRGNIQYF. The full variable domain, completed using reference TRBV15 and TRBJ2-4, is DAMVIQNPRYQVTQFGKPVTLSCSQTLNHNVMYWYQQKSSQAPKLLFHYYDKDFNNEADTPDNFQSRRPNTSFCFLDIRSPGLGDTAMYLCATSRDRSRGNIQYFGAGTRLSVL.

This clonotype is labeled as medium-sized (0.01 to 0.1%). The chain couples TRBV7-2 to TRBJ2-5; unclear D gene. V lost 3 bases to trimming and J lost 5 bases, with 16 bases between them. From germline, CDR1 is SGHTA and CDR2 FQGNSA. The CDR3 runs 15 residues. The CDR3 coding sequence is TGTGCCAGCAGCTTCGTTTTTGACCCCGCGGAGACCCAGTACTTC. Translating it yields CASSFVFDPAETQYF.

This clonotype is termed medium-sized. This chain uses TRBV27 with TRBJ2-1; D gene uncertain. Trimming removed 3 bases at V and 0 bases at J, with 9 bases between. Germline CDR1 MNHEY, CDR2 SMNVEV (reference sequence). The length of the CDR3 is 15 residues. CDR3 bases: TGTGCCAGCAGTTTGACTTCGCGCTCCTACAATGAGCAGTTCTTC. Amino acid sequence: CASSLTSRSYNEQFF.

By sample fraction, this clonotype is large. The V gene is TRBV20-1, the J gene TRBJ1-1; D is perhaps TRBD1 (5 bases). Per the germline V gene, CDR1 is DFQATT and CDR2 is SNEGSKA (reference sequence). The CDR3 runs to 14 residues. Trimming took 0 bases from V and 4 from J, leaving 12 bases between them. The DNA for the CDR3 is TGCAGTGCTAGAGACCAGGGAGGTGGCACTGAAGCTTTCTTT. As protein: CSARDQGGGTEAFF.

This clonotype was recorded many times. This chain links TRBV5-1 with TRBJ1-5, with no clear D. From germline, CDR1 is SGHRS and CDR2 YFSETQ. CDR3 length: 13 amino acids. Trimming removed 5 bases at V and 4 bases at J, with 10 bases between. The CDR3 DNA follows: TGCGCCAGCAGGGGGAGTGAGAATCAGCCCCAGCATTTT. It is translated as CASRGSENQPQHF.

This clonotype was recorded at least ten times. The V gene is TRBV20-1, the J gene TRBJ2-7, with D tentatively TRBD1 or TRBD2 (5 bases each). Germline loops: CDR1 DFQATT, CDR2 SNEGSKA (reference sequence). V was shortened by 0 bases and J by 2 bases, with 11 bases between the two germline ends. This CDR3 is 14 amino acids long. The CDR3 region is CSARDSDRTYEQYF. CDR3 sequence (DNA): TGCAGTGCTAGAGATAGCGACAGAACCTACGAGCAGTACTTC.

This clonotype is termed medium-sized. This chain links TRBV7-3 with TRBJ2-1; 14 positions match TRBD2. CDR1 is SGHTA and CDR2 is FQGTGA in the germline V gene. There are 15 residues in the CDR3. V trimming: 5 bases; J trimming: 6 bases; junction bases outside the gene matches: 3. The CDR3 DNA is TGTGCCAGCAGCGAAGGACTAGCGGGAGGCAATGAGCAGTTCTTC. Residues: CASSEGLAGGNEQFF.

This clonotype was counted many times. The V gene is TRBV7-9, the J gene TRBJ1-6; D is possibly TRBD1 (5 bases). This CDR3 region has 14 residues. The V and J ends lost 6 bases and 9 bases respectively, with 15 bases between them. Germline V gene lookup returns CDR1 SEHNR and CDR2 FQNEAQ (reference sequence). The CDR3 nucleotides are TGTGCCAGCAGGTTACAGGCCCACGGTTCACCCCTCCACTTT. It codes for CASRLQAHGSPLHF.